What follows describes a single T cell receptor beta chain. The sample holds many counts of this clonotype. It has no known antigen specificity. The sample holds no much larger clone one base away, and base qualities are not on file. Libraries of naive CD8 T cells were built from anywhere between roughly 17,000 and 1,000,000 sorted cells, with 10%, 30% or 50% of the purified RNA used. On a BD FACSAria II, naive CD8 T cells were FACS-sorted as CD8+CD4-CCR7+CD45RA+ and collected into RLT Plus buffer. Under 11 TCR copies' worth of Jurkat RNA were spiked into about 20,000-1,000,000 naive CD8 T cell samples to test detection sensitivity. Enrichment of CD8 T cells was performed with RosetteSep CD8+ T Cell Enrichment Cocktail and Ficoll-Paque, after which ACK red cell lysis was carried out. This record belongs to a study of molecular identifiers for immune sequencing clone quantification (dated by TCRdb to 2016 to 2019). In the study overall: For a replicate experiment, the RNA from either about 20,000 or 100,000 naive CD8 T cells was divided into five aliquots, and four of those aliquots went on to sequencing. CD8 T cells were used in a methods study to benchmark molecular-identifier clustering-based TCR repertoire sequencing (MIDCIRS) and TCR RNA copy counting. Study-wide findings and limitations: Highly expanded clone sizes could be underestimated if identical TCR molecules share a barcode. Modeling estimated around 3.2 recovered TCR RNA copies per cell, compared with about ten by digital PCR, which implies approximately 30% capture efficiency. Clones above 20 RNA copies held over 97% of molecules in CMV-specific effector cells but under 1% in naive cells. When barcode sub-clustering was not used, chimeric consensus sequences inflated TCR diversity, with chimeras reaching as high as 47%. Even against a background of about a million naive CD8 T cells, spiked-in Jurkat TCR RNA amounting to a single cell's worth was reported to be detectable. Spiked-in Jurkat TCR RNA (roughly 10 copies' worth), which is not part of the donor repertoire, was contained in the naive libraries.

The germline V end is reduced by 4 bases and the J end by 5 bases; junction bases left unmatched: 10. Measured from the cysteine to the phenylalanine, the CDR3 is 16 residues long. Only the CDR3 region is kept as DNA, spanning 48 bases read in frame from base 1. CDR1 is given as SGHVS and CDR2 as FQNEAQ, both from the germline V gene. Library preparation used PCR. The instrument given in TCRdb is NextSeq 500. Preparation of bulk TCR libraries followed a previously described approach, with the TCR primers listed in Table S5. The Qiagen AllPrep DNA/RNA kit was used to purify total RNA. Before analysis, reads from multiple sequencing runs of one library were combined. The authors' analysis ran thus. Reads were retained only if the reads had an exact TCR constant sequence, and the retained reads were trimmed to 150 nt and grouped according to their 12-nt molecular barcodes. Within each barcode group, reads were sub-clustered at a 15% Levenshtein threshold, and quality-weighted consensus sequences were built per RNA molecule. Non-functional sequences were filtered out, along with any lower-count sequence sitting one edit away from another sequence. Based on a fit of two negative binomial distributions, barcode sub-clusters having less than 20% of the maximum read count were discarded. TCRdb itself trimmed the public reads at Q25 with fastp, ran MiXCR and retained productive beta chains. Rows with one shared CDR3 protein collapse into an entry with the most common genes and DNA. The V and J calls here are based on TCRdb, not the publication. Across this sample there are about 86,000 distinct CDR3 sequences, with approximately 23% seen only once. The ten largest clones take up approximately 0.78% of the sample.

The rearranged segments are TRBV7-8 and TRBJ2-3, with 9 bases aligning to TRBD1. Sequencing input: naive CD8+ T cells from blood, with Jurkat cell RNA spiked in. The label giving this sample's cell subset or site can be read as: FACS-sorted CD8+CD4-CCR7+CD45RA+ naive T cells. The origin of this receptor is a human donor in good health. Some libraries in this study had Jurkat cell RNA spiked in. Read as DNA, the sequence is TGTGCCAGCAGCTCGATCGTGGGACAGGGCCTAGATACGCAGTATTTT. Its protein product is CASSSIVGQGLDTQYF.